This record looks at one T cell receptor beta chain sequence and its context. What this receptor recognizes is not known. No per-base quality is available; no much larger clone lies one base away. The CDR3 regions of human TCRbeta chains were subjected to immunosequencing. As for how the authors treated the data: Repertoire TCRs were checked for matches against a reference library of SARS-CoV-2-specific TCRs that had been generated using the MIRA antigen-specificity platform. Breadth was defined as the fraction of unique TCRs that were SARS-CoV-2-associated, and depth was defined as the fraction of total T cells that were SARS-CoV-2-associated. Using the MIRA data, each spike-specific TCR was mapped to the spike region that the TCR reacts to and placed in a CD4 or CD8 class. Log10-transformed breadth and depth values were compared by one-way ANOVA with Sidak's multiple comparisons tests. The source is immuneACCESS, and TCRdb retained only in-frame sequences with V and J called. Part of the clones is not carried over; for the studies checked, unresolved V genes explain less than half of this, and the remainder is unexplained. D and trimming come from the DNA, and the V and J calls and clone size come from that table. Within this sample are 95,000 to 100,000 clones, with around nine tenths of them counted one time only. In total, the top ten clones hold about 13% of the sample.

This sample is drawn from a study of T cell responses to AZD1222 COVID-19 vaccine (dated by TCRdb to the early 2020s). Regarding the study in general: AZD1222 recipients whose second dose came at about 4 weeks and those whose second dose came at about 12 weeks were combined into one group, since spike-specific TCR depth and breadth did not differ between the two schedules. Enrollment into the trials was organized by age into subgroups of 18-55, 56-69 and 70-plus years, and those subgroups contained 148, 28 and 57 TCR-sequenced participants, respectively. A total of over 230 trial participants underwent TCR sequencing, of whom nearly 210 received two doses of AZD1222 and around 26 received two doses of the MenACWY control vaccine.

For this chain, trimming is 9 bases at the V end and 6 bases at the J end, and the number of junction bases without a gene match is 16. For CDR1 and CDR2, the germline V gene lists SGHDT and YYEEEE. There are 16 amino acids in the CDR3, from cysteine to phenylalanine inclusive. Only the CDR3 part of the read is kept: 48 bases, read in frame from the first base. Broad study findings and their caveats: The 56-69-year group was small, and its depth increase did not reach significance, likely because of low power. CD4 TCRs associated with the vaccine covered the entire spike protein, and the dominant responses were in regions 160-218 and 743-854. No day 14 peak-response samples were available, so repertoires were characterized only after the peak T cell response. Conclusions about previously exposed vaccinees are limited because only a handful of AZD1222 recipients were SARS-CoV-2 seropositive at baseline. After two AZD1222 doses, both the breadth and the depth of spike-specific TCRs were significantly higher than at day 0 and than in MenACWY recipients. Reportedly, close to half of the unique spike-specific TCRs recognized epitopes lying outside the regions that are mutated in the B.1.351 and B.1.1.7 variants. Participants were mostly white British, with more females than males. The authors suggested clonal diversity may have been underestimated.

Per the publication, the time point label means: baseline before first vaccination. The vaccinee samples were drawn from two UK trials, COV001 and COV002, one of which was a single-blind randomized controlled phase 2/3 trial testing AZD1222 (ChAdOx1 nCoV-19) in healthy adults. Trial participant PBMC samples were collected at day 0 and day 28 after the second dose for TCRbeta chain sequencing. Here the sequenced sample was peripheral blood, taken on day 0 of AZD1222 vaccination. The rearrangement combines TRBV5-6 with TRBJ2-2, with 8 junctional bases fitting TRBD2. This receptor was obtained from an adult in good health. The CDR3 corresponds to CATREGGTWEAGELFF. The bases are TGTGCCACCCGGGAGGGGGGCACTTGGGAGGCCGGGGAGCTGTTTTTT.